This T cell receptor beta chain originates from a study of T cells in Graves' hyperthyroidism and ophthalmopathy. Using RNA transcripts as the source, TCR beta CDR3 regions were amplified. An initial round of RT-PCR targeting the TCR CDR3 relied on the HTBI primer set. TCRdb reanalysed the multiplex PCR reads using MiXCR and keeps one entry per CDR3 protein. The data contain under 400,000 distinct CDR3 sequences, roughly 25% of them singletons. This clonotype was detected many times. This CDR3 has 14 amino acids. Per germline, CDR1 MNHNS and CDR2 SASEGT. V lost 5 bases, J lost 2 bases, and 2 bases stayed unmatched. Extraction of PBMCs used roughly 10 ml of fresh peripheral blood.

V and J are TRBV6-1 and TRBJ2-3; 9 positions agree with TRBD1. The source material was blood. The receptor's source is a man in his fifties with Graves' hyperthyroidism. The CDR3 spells CASSLQGATDTQYF. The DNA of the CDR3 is TGTGCCAGCAGTTTACAGGGGGCCACAGATACGCAGTATTTT.